The present T cell receptor beta chain was sequenced within a study of blood T cell repertoires in COVID-19. Background on the study: In each case, the material was cDNA or gDNA derived from T cells, B-cell-depleted T cells, or PBMCs.

This table comes from immunoSEQ multiplex PCR, and its TCRdb copy is limited to in-frame clones, with some not included. The repertoire holds about 370,000 clones, with about 89% as singletons. Germline V lookup: CDR1 SGHTA, CDR2 FQGNSA. This CDR3 is built from 18 residues. The V gene lost 0 bases and the J gene lost 8 bases, with 20 bases spanning the gap. The receptor's source is a woman under 40 with COVID-19, enrolled during active disease. This chain connects TRBV7-2 to TRBJ1-6; D remains ambiguous. Sequenced material: peripheral blood. The CDR3 region has the DNA TGTGCCAGCAGCTTAGCTGGGGAGGCTGAGGGCTGGCATTCACCCCTCCACTTT. Translation: CASSLAGEAEGWHSPLHF.